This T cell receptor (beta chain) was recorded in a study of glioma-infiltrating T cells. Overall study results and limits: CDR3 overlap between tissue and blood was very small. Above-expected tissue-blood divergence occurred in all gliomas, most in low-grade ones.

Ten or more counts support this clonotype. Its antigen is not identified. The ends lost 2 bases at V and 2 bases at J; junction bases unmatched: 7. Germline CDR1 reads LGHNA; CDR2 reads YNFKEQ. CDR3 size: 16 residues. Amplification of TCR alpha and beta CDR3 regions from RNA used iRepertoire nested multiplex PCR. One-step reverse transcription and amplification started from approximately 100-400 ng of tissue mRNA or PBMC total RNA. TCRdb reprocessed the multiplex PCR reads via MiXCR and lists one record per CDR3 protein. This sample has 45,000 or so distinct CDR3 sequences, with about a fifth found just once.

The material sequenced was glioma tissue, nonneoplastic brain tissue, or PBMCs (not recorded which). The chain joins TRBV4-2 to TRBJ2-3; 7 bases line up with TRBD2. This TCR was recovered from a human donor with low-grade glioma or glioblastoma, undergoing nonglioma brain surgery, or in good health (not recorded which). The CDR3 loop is CASSQLTSSLTDTQYF. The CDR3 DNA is TGTGCCAGCAGCCAACTGACTAGCTCCCTCACAGATACGCAGTATTTT.